The following is a T cell receptor beta chain sequence with its context. These data come from a study of blood T cell repertoires in COVID-19. Background on the study: Samples of COVID-19 (acute and convalescent) were obtained from the United States, Italy and Spain.

Clones were sequenced by immunoSEQ multiplex PCR, and TCRdb holds only the in-frame ones, with some missing. The sample has around 240,000 clones, about 90% seen once; the top ten hold 0.95% to 1.5%. CDR1 is MNHEY, CDR2 SVGEGT, per germline. The CDR3 consists of 15 residues. Germline trimming cut 2 bases from V and 9 bases from J; bases unmatched to any gene: 6. The genes are TRBV6-2 or TRBV6-3 and TRBJ2-1; 11 positions match TRBD2. Material: PBMCs or T cells enriched from blood (not recorded which). This receptor was identified in a human donor in a cohort exposed to, infected with or recovered from COVID-19 (not recorded which). The donor label of this sample is uncertain. This chain's CDR3 is CASSYLSGGAGEQFF. In nucleotides, the CDR3 is TGTGCCAGCAGTTACCTTAGCGGGGGGGCCGGTGAGCAGTTCTTC.